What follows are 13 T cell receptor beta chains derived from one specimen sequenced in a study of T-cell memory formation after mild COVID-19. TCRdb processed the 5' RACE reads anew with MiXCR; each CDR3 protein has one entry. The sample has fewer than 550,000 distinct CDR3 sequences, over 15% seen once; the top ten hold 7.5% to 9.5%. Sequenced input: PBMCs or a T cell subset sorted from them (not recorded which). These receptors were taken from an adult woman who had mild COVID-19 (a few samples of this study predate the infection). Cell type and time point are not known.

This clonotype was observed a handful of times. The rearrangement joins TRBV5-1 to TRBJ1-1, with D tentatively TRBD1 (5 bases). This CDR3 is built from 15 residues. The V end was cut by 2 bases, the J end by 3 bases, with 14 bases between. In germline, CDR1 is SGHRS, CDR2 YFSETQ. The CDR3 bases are TGCGCCAGCAGCTTATTTCAGGGTGGGGACACTGAAGCTTTCTTT. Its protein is CASSLFQGGDTEAFF. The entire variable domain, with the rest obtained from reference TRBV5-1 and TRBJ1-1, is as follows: KAGVTQTPRYLIKTRGQQVTLSCSPISGHRSVSWYQQTPGQGLQFLFEYFSETQRNKGNFPGRFSGRQFSNSRSEMNVSTLELGDSALYLCASSLFQGGDTEAFFGQGTRLTVV.

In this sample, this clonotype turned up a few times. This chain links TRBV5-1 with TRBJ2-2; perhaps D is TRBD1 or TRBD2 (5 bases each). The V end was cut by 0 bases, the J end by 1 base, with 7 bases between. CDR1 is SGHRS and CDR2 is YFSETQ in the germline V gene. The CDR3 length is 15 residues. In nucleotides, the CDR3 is TGCGCCAGCAGCTTGGTGGGGGAGAACACCGGGGAGCTGTTTTTT. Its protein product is CASSLVGENTGELFF.

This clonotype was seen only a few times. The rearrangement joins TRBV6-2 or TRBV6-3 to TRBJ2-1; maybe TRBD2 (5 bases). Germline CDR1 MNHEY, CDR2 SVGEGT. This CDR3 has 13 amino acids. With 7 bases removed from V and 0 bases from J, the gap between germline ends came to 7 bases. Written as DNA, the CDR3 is TGTGCCAGCACTACTAGCTCCTACAATGAGCAGTTCTTC. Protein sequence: CASTTSSYNEQFF.

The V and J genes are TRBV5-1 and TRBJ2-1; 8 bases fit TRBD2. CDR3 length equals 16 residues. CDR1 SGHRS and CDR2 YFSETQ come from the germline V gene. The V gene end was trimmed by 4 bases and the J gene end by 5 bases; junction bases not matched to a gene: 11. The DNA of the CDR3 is TGCGCCAGCAGCCCGGGAGGGGGGGGCTGGAACAATGAGCAGTTCTTC. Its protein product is CASSPGGGGWNNEQFF.

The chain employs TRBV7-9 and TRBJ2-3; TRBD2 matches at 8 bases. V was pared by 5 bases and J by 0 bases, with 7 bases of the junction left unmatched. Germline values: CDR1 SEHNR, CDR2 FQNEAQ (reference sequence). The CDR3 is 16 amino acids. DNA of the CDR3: TGTGCCAGCAGCCCGCGAGCGGGAGTCAGCACAGATACGCAGTATTTT. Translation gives CASSPRAGVSTDTQYF.

DNA for the CDR3: TGTGCCAGCAGTAAGGACAGCTTCCCCTGGGAGCAGTACTTC. It encodes CASSKDSFPWEQYF. This sequence joins TRBV27 and TRBJ2-7, with TRBD1 as a possible D gene (6 bases). The V gene's germline CDR1 is MNHEY and CDR2 SMNVEV (reference sequence). The CDR3 loop spans 14 amino acids. V was shortened by 5 bases and J by 7 bases, with 18 bases between the two germline ends.

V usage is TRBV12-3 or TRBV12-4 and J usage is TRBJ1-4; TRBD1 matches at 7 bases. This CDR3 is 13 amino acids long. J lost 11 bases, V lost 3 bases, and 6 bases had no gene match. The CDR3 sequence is CASSFEGAGKLFF. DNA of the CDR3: TGTGCCAGCAGTTTTGAGGGGGCAGGCAAACTGTTTTTT.

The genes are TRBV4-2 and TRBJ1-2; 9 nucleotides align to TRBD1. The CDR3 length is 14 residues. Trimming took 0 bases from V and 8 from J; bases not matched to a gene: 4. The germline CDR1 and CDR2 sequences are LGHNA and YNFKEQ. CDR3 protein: CASSQEQGARGYTF. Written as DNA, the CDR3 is TGTGCCAGCAGCCAAGAACAGGGGGCGCGGGGCTACACCTTC.

The DNA of the CDR3 is TGTGCCTGGAGTGTGGCTAGCGTGGGACTAAAGCAGTACTTC. Its translation is CAWSVASVGLKQYF. The chain couples TRBV30 to TRBJ2-7, with 7 bases aligning to TRBD2. Germline V gene sequence: CDR1 GTSNPN, CDR2 SVGIG (reference sequence). After removal of 0 bases from V and 8 bases from J, the junction contained 10 bases not matched to a gene. The length of the CDR3 is 14 residues.

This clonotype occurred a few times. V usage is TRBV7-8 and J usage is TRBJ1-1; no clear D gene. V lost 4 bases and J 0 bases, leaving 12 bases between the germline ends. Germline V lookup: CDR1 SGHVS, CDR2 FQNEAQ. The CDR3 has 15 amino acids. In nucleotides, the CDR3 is TGTGCCAGCAGCTCAATGATCACTTTGAACACTGAAGCTTTCTTT. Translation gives CASSSMITLNTEAFF.

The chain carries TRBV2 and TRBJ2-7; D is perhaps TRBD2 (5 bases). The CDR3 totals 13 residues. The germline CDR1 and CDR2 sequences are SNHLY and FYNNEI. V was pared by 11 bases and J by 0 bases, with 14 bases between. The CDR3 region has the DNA TGTGCCGGAGATTTTGGGAGCTCCTACGAGCAGTACTTC. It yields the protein CAGDFGSSYEQYF.

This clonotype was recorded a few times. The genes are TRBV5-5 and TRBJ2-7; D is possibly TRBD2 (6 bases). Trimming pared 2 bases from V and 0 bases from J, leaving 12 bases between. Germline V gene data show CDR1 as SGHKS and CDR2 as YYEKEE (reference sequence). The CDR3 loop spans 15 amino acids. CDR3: CASSFPGLSSYEQYF. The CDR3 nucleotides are TGTGCCAGCAGCTTTCCGGGACTCAGCTCCTACGAGCAGTACTTC.

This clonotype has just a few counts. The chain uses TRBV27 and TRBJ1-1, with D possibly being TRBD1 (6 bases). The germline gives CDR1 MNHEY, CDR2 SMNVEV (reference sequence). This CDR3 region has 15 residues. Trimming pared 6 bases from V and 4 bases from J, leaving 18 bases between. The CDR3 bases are TGTGCCAGCAGCTTGACAGGTGGTTTAGGCACTGAAGCTTTCTTT. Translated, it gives CASSLTGGLGTEAFF.